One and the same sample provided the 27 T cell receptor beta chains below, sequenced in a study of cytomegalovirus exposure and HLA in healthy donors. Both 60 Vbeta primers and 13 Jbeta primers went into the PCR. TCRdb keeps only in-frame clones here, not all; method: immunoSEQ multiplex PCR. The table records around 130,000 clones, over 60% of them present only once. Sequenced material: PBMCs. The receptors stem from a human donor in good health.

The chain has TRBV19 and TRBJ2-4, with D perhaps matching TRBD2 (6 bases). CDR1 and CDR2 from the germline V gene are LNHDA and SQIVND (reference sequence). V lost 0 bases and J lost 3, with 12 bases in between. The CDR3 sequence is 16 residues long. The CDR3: CASSIEGGRIKNIQYF. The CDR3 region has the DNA TGTGCCAGTAGTATAGAGGGGGGACGGATCAAAAACATTCAGTACTTC.

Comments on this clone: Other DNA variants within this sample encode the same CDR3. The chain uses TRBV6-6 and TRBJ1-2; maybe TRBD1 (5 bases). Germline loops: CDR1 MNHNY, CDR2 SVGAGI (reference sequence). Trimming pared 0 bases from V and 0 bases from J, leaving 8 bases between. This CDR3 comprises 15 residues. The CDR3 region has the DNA TGTGCCAGCAGTTACTCGGGAGGGGCTAACTATGGCTACACCTTC. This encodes CASSYSGGANYGYTF.

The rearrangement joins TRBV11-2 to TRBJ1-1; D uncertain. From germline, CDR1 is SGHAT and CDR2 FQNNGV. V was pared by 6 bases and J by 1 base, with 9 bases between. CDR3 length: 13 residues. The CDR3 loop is CASRISTNTEAFF. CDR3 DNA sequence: TGTGCCAGCAGAATCAGTACGAACACTGAAGCTTTCTTT.

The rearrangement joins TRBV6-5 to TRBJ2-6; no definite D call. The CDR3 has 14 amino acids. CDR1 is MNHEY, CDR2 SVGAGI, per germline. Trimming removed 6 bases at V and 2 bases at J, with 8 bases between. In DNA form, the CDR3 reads TGTGCCAGCAGCCCACTTCCTGGGGCCAACGTCCTGACTTTC. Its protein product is CASSPLPGANVLTF.

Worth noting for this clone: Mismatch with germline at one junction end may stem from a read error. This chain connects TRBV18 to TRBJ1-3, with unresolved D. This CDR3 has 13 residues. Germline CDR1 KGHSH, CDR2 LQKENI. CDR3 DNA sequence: TGTGCCAGCTCACCAGCGACTGGCAACACCATATATTTT. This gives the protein CASSPATGNTIYF.

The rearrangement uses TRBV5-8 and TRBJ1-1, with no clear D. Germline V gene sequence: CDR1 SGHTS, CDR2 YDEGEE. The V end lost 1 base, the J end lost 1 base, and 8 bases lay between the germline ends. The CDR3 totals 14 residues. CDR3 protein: CASSLLPRNTEAFF. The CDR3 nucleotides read TGTGCCAGCAGCTTGTTACCGCGGAACACTGAAGCTTTCTTT.

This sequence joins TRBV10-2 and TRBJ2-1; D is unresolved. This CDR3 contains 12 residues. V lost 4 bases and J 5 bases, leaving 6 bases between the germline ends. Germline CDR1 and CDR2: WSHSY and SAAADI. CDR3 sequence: CASSVINNEQFF. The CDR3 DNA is TGCGCCAGCAGTGTTATAAACAATGAGCAGTTCTTC.

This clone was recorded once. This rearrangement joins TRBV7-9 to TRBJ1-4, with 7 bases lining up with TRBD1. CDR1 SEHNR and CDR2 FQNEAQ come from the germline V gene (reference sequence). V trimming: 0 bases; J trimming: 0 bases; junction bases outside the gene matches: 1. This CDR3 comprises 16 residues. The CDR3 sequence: CASSLATGPTNEKLFF. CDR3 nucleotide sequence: TGTGCCAGCAGCTTAGCGACAGGGCCAACTAATGAAAAACTGTTTTTT.

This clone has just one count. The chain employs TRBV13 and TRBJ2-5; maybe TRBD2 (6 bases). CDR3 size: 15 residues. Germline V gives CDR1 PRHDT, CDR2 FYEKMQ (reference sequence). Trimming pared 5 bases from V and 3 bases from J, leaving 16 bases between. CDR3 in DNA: TGTGCCAGCAGCGCCACCGGGACTGCCGAAGAGACCCAGTACTTC. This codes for CASSATGTAEETQYF.

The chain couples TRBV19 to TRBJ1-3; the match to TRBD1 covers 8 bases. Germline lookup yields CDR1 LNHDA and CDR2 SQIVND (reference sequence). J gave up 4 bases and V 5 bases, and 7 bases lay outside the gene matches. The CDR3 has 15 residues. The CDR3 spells CASSYLQGAGNTIYF. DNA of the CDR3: TGTGCCAGTAGTTACCTCCAGGGGGCCGGAAACACCATATATTTT.

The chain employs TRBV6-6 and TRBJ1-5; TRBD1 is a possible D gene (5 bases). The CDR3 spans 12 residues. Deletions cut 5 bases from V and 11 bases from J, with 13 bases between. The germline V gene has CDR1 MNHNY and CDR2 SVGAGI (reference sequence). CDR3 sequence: CASSPGRGAQHF. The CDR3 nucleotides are TGTGCCAGCAGTCCGGGGCGGGGAGCCCAGCATTTT.

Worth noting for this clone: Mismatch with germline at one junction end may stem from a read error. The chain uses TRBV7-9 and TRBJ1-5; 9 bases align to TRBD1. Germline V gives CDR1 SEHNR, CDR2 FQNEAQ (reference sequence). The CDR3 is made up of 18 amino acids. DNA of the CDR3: TGTTCCAGCAGCTTAGCCGCGTTTGGACAGGGGAAGAATCAGCCCCAGCATTTT. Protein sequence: CSSSLAAFGQGKNQPQHF.

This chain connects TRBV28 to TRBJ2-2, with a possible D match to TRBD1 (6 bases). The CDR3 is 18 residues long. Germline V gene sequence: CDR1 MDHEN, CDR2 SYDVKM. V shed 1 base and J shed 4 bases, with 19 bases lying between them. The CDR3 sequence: CASSLFTGPPPSTGELFF. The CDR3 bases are TGTGCCAGCAGTTTATTTACAGGGCCACCACCCAGCACCGGGGAGCTGTTTTTT.

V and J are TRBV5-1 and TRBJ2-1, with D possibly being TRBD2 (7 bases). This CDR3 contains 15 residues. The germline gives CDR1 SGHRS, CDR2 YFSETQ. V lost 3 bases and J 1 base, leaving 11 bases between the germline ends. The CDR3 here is CASSWGGTSYNEQFF. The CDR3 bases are TGCGCCAGCAGCTGGGGGGGCACATCCTACAATGAGCAGTTCTTC.

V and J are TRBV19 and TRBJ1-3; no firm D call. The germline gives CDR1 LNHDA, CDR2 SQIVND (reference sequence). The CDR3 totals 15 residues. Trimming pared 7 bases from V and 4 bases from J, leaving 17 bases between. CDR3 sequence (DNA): TGTGCCAGTACCAAGGGCGATCCGGGAGGAAACACCATATATTTT. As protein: CASTKGDPGGNTIYF.

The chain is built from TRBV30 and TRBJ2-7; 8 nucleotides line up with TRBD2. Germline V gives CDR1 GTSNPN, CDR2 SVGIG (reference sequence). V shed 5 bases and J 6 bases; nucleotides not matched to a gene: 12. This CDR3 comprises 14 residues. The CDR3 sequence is CAWVNGGTRGEQYF. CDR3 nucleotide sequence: TGTGCCTGGGTCAATGGGGGGACTAGAGGCGAGCAGTACTTC. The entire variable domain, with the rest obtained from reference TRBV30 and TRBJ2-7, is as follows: SQTIHQWPATLVQPVGSPLSLECTVEGTSNPNLYWYRQAAGRGLQLLFYSVGIGQISSEVPQNLSASRPQDRQFILSSKKLLLSDSGFYLCAWVNGGTRGEQYFGPGTRLTVT.

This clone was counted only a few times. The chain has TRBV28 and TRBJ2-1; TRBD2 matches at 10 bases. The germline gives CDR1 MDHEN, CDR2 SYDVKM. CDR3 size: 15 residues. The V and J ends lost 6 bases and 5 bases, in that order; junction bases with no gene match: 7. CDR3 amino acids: CASSLSGRYDNEQFF. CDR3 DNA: TGTGCCAGCAGCCTTAGCGGGAGGTACGACAATGAGCAGTTCTTC.

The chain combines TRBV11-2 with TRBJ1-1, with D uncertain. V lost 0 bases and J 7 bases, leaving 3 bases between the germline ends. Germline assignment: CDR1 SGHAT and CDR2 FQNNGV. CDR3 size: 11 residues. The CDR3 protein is CASSLDNEAFF. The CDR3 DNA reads TGTGCCAGCAGCTTAGATAATGAAGCTTTCTTT.

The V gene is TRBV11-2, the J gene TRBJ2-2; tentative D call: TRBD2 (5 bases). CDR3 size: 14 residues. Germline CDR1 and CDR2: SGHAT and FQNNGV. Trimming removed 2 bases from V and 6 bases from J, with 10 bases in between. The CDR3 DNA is TGTGCCAGCAGCTTATGGGTGGAGGCCGGGGAGCTGTTTTTT. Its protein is CASSLWVEAGELFF.

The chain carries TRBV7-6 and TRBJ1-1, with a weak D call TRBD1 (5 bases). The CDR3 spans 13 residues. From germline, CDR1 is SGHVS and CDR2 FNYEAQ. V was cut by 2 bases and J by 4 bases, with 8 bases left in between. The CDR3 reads CASSLQGSTEAFF. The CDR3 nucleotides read TGTGCCAGCAGCTTACAGGGATCCACTGAAGCTTTCTTT.

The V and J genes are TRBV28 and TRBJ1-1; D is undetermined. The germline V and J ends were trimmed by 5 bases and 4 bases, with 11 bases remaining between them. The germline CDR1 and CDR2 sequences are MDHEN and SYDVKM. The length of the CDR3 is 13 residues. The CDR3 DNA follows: TGTGCCAGCAGTCCCGTGACATCCACTGAAGCTTTCTTT. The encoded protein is CASSPVTSTEAFF.

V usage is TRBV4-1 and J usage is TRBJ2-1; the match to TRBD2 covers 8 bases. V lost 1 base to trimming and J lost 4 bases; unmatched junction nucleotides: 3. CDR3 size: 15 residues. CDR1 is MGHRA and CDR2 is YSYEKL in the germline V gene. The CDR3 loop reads CASSQVTSGYNEQFF. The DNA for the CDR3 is TGCGCCAGCAGCCAAGTCACTAGCGGTTACAATGAGCAGTTCTTC.

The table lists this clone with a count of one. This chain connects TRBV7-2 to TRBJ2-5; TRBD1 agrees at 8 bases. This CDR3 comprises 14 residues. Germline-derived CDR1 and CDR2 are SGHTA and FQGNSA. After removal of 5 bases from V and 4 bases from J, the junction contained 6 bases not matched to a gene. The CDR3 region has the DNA TGTGCCAGCAGCCGACCCAGGGGGCTAGAGACCCAGTACTTC. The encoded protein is CASSRPRGLETQYF. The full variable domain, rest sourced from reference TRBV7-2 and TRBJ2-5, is GAGVSQSPSNKVTEKGKDVELRCDPISGHTALYWYRQSLGQGLEFLIYFQGNSAPDKSGLPSDRFSAERTGGSVSTLTIQRTQQEDSAVYLCASSRPRGLETQYFGPGTRLLVL.

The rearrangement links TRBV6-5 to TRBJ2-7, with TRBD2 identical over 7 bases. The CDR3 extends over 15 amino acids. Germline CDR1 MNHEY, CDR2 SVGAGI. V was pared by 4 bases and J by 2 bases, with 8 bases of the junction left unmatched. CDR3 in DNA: TGTGCCAGCAGTTCCGGGCGGGGGAGTACCTACGAGCAGTACTTC. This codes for CASSSGRGSTYEQYF.

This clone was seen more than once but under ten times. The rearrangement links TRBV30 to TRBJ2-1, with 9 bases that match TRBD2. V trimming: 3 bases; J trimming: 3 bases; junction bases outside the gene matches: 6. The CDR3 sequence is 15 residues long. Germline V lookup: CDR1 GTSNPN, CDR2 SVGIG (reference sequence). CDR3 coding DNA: TGTGCCTGGAGAGACATAGCGGGAGTCTACAATGAGCAGTTCTTC. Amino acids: CAWRDIAGVYNEQFF.

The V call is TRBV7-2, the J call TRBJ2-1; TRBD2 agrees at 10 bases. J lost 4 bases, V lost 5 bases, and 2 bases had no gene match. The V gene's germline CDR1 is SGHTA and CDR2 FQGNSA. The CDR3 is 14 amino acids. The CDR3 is CASSGLAEYNEQFF. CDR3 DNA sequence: TGTGCCAGCAGCGGACTAGCGGAATACAATGAGCAGTTCTTC.

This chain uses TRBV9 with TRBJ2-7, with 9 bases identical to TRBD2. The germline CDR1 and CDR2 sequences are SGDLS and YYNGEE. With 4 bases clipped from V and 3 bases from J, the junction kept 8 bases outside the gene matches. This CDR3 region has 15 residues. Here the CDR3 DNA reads TGTGCCAGCAGCAGGGGAGAGACTAGCGGCTACGAGCAGTACTTC. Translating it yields CASSRGETSGYEQYF.